The entry that follows covers one T cell receptor (beta chain) sequence. This CDR3 has 16 residues. V gave up 1 base and J gave up 7 bases; unmatched junction bases: 7. CDR1 and CDR2 from the germline V gene are MGHRA and YSYEKL. The authors' processing: Researchers report that nucleated cell counts were estimated from reference gene primer amplification. Here immunoSEQ multiplex PCR was the method, and the copy in TCRdb shows in-frame clones only, minus some. The V and J calls and clone size were taken over from that table, and D and trimming were inferred from the DNA. This table holds about 440,000 clones, roughly 91% found once. The source of the sample is a study of blood T cell repertoires in COVID-19. On the study more broadly: Some COVID-19 samples were acute and others convalescent; all came from the United States, Italy and Spain. PBMCs, B-cell-depleted T cells, or T cells provided the cDNA or gDNA that made up the material.

The chain combines TRBV4-1 with TRBJ2-3, with 11 bases matching TRBD2. Sequenced material: peripheral blood. The clonotype was recovered from a young woman with acute or convalescent COVID-19. This CDR3 is CASSQGTSGPRHTQYF. The CDR3, as DNA: TGCGCCAGCAGCCAAGGGACTAGCGGGCCCCGGCATACGCAGTATTTT.